Following are 27 T cell receptor beta chains from one sample sequenced in a study of T cell responses to AZD1222 COVID-19 vaccine. Profiled with immunoSEQ multiplex PCR; TCRdb holds only in-frame clones, not every one. The sample has over 200,000 clones, about 94% seen once. Sequencing used peripheral blood, obtained 28 days after the second dose of the MenACWY control vaccine. The receptors here all came from an adult who received the MenACWY meningococcal vaccine as a control.

This clone was recorded once. This chain uses TRBV5-8 with TRBJ1-4, with TRBD1 matching 9 bases. The CDR3 loop spans 16 amino acids. Germline V gene lookup returns CDR1 SGHTS and CDR2 YDEGEE. V gave up 4 bases and J gave up 1 base; unmatched junction bases: 5. CDR3 sequence reads: CASSKDRGQTNEKLFF. Written as DNA, the CDR3 is TGTGCCAGCAGCAAGGACAGGGGCCAAACTAATGAAAAACTGTTTTTT.

The V call is TRBV6-5, the J call TRBJ1-6; TRBD1 might be the D (5 bases). V lost 6 bases to trimming and J lost 4 bases, with 13 bases between them. The CDR3 consists of 15 residues. CDR1 and CDR2 (germline): MNHEY, SVGAGI. Written as DNA, the CDR3 is TGTGCCAGCAGATTACAGGTCCGGTATAATTCACCCCTCCACTTT. Translating gives CASRLQVRYNSPLHF.

This clone came up once. The chain employs TRBV19 and TRBJ1-1; 10 nucleotides line up with TRBD1. The V segment lost 5 bases and the J segment 4 bases; nucleotides outside the gene matches: 1. Germline CDR1 reads LNHDA; CDR2 reads SQIVND (reference sequence). The CDR3 covers 13 residues. This chain's CDR3 is CASSWDRGTEAFF. In nucleotides, the CDR3 is TGTGCCAGTAGTTGGGACAGGGGCACTGAAGCTTTCTTT.

The rearrangement uses TRBV4-2 and TRBJ1-2; a possible D gene is TRBD1 (6 bases). V shed 0 bases and J shed 4 bases, with 12 bases lying between them. Looked up from germline, CDR1 is LGHNA and CDR2 is YNFKEQ. The CDR3 spans 15 residues. Written as DNA, the CDR3 is TGTGCCAGCAGCCAAGATTCGAGAGGGGGCTATGGCTACACCTTC. Translation: CASSQDSRGGYGYTF.

The rearrangement links TRBV6-2 or TRBV6-3 to TRBJ2-1; no definite D call. Trimming shortened V by 2 bases and J by 2 bases, and 16 bases separated the two germline ends. The germline CDR1 and CDR2 sequences are MNHEY and SVGEGT. The CDR3 is 17 residues long. CDR3 DNA: TGTGCCAGCAGTTACGAGGTTTTAGCCTTAGCCTACAATGAGCAGTTCTTC. The encoded protein is CASSYEVLALAYNEQFF.

V gene TRBV5-1 combines with J gene TRBJ2-1, with TRBD1 as a possible D gene (5 bases). V dropped 0 bases and J dropped 7 bases, with 11 bases sitting between them. The germline V gene encodes CDR1 SGHRS and CDR2 YFSETQ. The CDR3 length is 14 residues. The CDR3 DNA is TGCGCCAGCAGCTTGGCCGCCCAGGGTAATGAGCAGTTCTTC. Its protein is CASSLAAQGNEQFF. The entire variable domain, with the rest obtained from reference TRBV5-1 and TRBJ2-1, is as follows: KAGVTQTPRYLIKTRGQQVTLSCSPISGHRSVSWYQQTPGQGLQFLFEYFSETQRNKGNFPGRFSGRQFSNSRSEMNVSTLELGDSALYLCASSLAAQGNEQFFGPGTRLTVL.

This sequence joins TRBV13 and TRBJ1-1; D gene uncertain. The CDR3 is 14 amino acids. CDR1 is PRHDT and CDR2 is FYEKMQ in the germline V gene (reference sequence). The V end was cut by 3 bases, the J end by 6 bases, with 14 bases between. The CDR3 sequence is CASSFEVTRPEAFF. CDR3 DNA: TGTGCCAGCAGCTTCGAAGTGACGAGGCCTGAAGCTTTCTTT.

This chain connects TRBV7-9 to TRBJ1-4, with TRBD1 matching 9 bases. The CDR3 loop spans 16 amino acids. The germline V gene encodes CDR1 SEHNR and CDR2 FQNEAQ (reference sequence). The trim removed 4 bases at V and 5 bases at J, leaving 8 bases unmatched. CDR3 DNA: TGTGCCAGCAGCTCCAGACAGGGGGAACCCAATGAAAAACTGTTTTTT. As protein: CASSSRQGEPNEKLFF.

This clone was counted a few times. The J gene is TRBJ2-2, the V gene TRBV6-1; tentative D call: TRBD1 (5 bases). This CDR3 is 19 amino acids long. Germline values: CDR1 MNHNS, CDR2 SASEGT. V was shortened by 0 bases and J by 0 bases, with 17 bases between the two germline ends. DNA for the CDR3: TGTGCCAGCAGTGAAGCGGCTTGGGCAGGGTCCGCGAACACCGGGGAGCTGTTTTTT. Translating gives CASSEAAWAGSANTGELFF.

The rearrangement uses TRBV7-3 and TRBJ2-1; 7 nucleotides agree with TRBD2. Germline V gene sequence: CDR1 SGHTA, CDR2 FQGTGA. The CDR3 is 16 residues long. The V segment lost 5 bases and the J segment 0 bases; nucleotides outside the gene matches: 7. Written as DNA, the CDR3 is TGTGCCAGCAGCCTACGTGGCGGGAGCTCCTACAATGAGCAGTTCTTC. Protein: CASSLRGGSSYNEQFF.

The chain recombines TRBV5-1 with TRBJ2-3, with no clear D. The CDR3 loop spans 16 amino acids. Germline values: CDR1 SGHRS, CDR2 YFSETQ. The V and J ends lost 0 bases and 0 bases respectively, with 11 bases between them. The CDR3 here is CASSLARSSSTDTQYF. The DNA of the CDR3 is TGCGCCAGCAGCTTGGCCAGATCTTCCAGCACAGATACGCAGTATTTT. Full variable domain (missing parts from reference TRBV5-1 and TRBJ2-3): KAGVTQTPRYLIKTRGQQVTLSCSPISGHRSVSWYQQTPGQGLQFLFEYFSETQRNKGNFPGRFSGRQFSNSRSEMNVSTLELGDSALYLCASSLARSSSTDTQYFGPGTRLTVL.

The chain carries TRBV7-2 and TRBJ1-2; 9 nucleotides match TRBD1. The CDR3 is 14 amino acids. The germline V gene has CDR1 SGHTA and CDR2 FQGNSA. Trimming cost V 4 bases and J 8 bases; bases outside gene matches: 8. CDR3 in DNA: TGTGCCAGCAGCTCAATACAGGGGGCTGAAGGCTACACCTTC. The encoded protein is CASSSIQGAEGYTF.

The V gene is TRBV18, the J gene TRBJ1-1; 7 bases are a match to TRBD1. CDR1 is KGHSH, CDR2 LQKENI, per germline. J lost 6 bases, V lost 4 bases, and 5 bases had no gene match. This CDR3 region has 13 residues. The CDR3 is CASSHDREAEAFF. The CDR3 coding sequence is TGTGCCAGCTCACATGACAGGGAAGCTGAAGCTTTCTTT.

The DNA of the CDR3 is TGTGCCAGCAGCGTGGACAGCTACGAGCAGTACTTC. Amino acids: CASSVDSYEQYF. The chain is built from TRBV7-9 and TRBJ2-7; maybe TRBD1 (6 bases). CDR3 size: 12 residues. Germline assignment: CDR1 SEHNR and CDR2 FQNEAQ (reference sequence). V was pared by 5 bases and J by 3 bases, with 8 bases between.

The chain carries TRBV7-9 and TRBJ2-7, with D tentatively TRBD1 (6 bases). This CDR3 region has 13 residues. Germline-derived CDR1 and CDR2 are SEHNR and FQNEAQ (reference sequence). In DNA form, the CDR3 reads TGTGCTACCCAAGCGGACAGATCCTACGAGCAGTACTTC. Amino acid sequence: CATQADRSYEQYF.

The chain has TRBV9 and TRBJ2-2; D gene ambiguous. V was pared by 3 bases and J by 1 base, with 10 bases between. CDR3 length equals 15 residues. Germline CDR1 is SGDLS and CDR2 is YYNGEE. The CDR3 reads CASSDRLENTGELFF. As DNA, the CDR3 is TGTGCCAGCAGCGACCGACTGGAGAACACCGGGGAGCTGTTTTTT. Together with reference TRBV9 and TRBJ2-2, the CDR3 gives the full variable domain: DSGVTQTPKHLITATGQRVTLRCSPRSGDLSVYWYQQSLDQGLQFLIQYYNGEERAKGNILERFSAQQFPDLHSELNLSSLELGDSALYFCASSDRLENTGELFFGEGSRLTVL.

Note on this clone: The sample carries other DNA sequences with the same CDR3. The chain is built from TRBV6-2 or TRBV6-3 and TRBJ1-3, with D uncertain. V was cut by 6 bases and J by 0 bases, with 3 bases left in between. CDR1 is MNHEY and CDR2 is SVGEGT in the germline V gene. The CDR3 extends over 12 amino acids. This CDR3 reads CASSLSGNTIYF. The CDR3 bases are TGTGCCAGCAGCCTCTCTGGAAACACCATATATTTT.

For this clone: Other DNA sequences in the same sample also yield this CDR3. This chain connects TRBV27 to TRBJ1-6; 7 nucleotides match TRBD1. Germline CDR1 and CDR2: MNHEY and SMNVEV (reference sequence). V was pared by 3 bases and J by 5 bases, with 1 base of the junction left unmatched. The CDR3 is 14 residues long. The CDR3 sequence: CASSLTGNNSPLHF. CDR3 sequence (DNA): TGTGCCAGCAGTTTGACAGGGAATAATTCACCCCTCCACTTT.

The V and J genes are TRBV7-9 and TRBJ2-3; 9 nucleotides line up with TRBD1. Germline CDR1 SEHNR, CDR2 FQNEAQ (reference sequence). The V and J ends lost 5 bases and 4 bases, in that order; junction bases with no gene match: 7. The CDR3 covers 15 residues. Written as DNA, the CDR3 is TGTGCCAGCAGCCCCCGGGACAGGGACTCAGATACGCAGTATTTT. It encodes CASSPRDRDSDTQYF.

The rearrangement uses TRBV18 and TRBJ2-4; the D call may be TRBD1 or TRBD2 (5 bases each). This CDR3 region has 15 residues. Germline V gene sequence: CDR1 KGHSH, CDR2 LQKENI. V was trimmed by 0 bases and J by 7 bases, leaving 13 bases between them. The CDR3: CASSPPQEERNIQYF. The CDR3 DNA is TGTGCCAGCTCACCACCACAGGAGGAGAGGAACATTCAGTACTTC.

The chain combines TRBV6-5 with TRBJ2-6; 7 bases match TRBD2. Germline values: CDR1 MNHEY, CDR2 SVGAGI. J gave up 4 bases and V 4 bases, and 7 bases lay outside the gene matches. CDR3 length equals 16 residues. Written as DNA, the CDR3 is TGTGCCAGCAGTTTAGGGGAGGGGATCGGGGCCAACGTCCTGACTTTC. This translates into CASSLGEGIGANVLTF.

This clone has just one count. This chain connects TRBV19 to TRBJ1-1; 8 bases line up with TRBD1. Germline V gives CDR1 LNHDA, CDR2 SQIVND (reference sequence). V trimming: 8 bases; J trimming: 5 bases; junction bases outside the gene matches: 10. The CDR3 loop spans 14 amino acids. The CDR3 region is CASWQGAERTEAFF. In nucleotides, the CDR3 is TGTGCCAGTTGGCAGGGGGCAGAAAGAACTGAAGCTTTCTTT. Filled out from reference TRBV19 and TRBJ1-1, the complete variable domain reads DGGITQSPKYLFRKEGQNVTLSCEQNLNHDAMYWYRQDPGQGLRLIYYSQIVNDFQKGDIAEGYSVSREKKESFPLTVTSAQKNPTAFYLCASWQGAERTEAFFGQGTRLTVV.

The chain recombines TRBV6-6 with TRBJ2-3, with a tentative D call TRBD2 (6 bases). The V end lost 2 bases, the J end lost 0 bases, and 9 bases lay between the germline ends. The CDR3 spans 15 residues. Per germline, CDR1 MNHNY and CDR2 SVGAGI (reference sequence). The CDR3 loop is CASSYGGRSTDTQYF. In nucleotides, the CDR3 is TGTGCCAGCAGTTACGGGGGGAGAAGCACAGATACGCAGTATTTT.

V is TRBV20-1 and J is TRBJ2-5; tentative D call: TRBD1 (6 bases). Germline-derived CDR1 and CDR2 are DFQATT and SNEGSKA (reference sequence). The V and J ends lost 3 bases and 4 bases respectively, with 12 bases between them. This CDR3 has 13 amino acids. CDR3 in DNA: TGCAGTGCTAGTACGGACAGCCCAGAGACCCAGTACTTC. Amino acid sequence: CSASTDSPETQYF.

DNA of the CDR3: TGTGCCAGCAGCGTCAGGACTAGCCCCAATGAGCAGTTCTTC. Residues: CASSVRTSPNEQFF. V and J are TRBV9 and TRBJ2-1, with 8 bases aligning to TRBD2. There are 14 residues in the CDR3. Germline CDR1 and CDR2: SGDLS and YYNGEE. V lost 2 bases and J lost 6; bases outside the gene matches: 4.

The chain is built from TRBV28 and TRBJ2-7; 7 nucleotides align to TRBD1. Looked up from germline, CDR1 is MDHEN and CDR2 is SYDVKM. J gave up 6 bases and V 5 bases, and 7 bases lay outside the gene matches. CDR3 size: 13 residues. CDR3 residues: CASSHGQVGEQYF. Here the CDR3 DNA reads TGTGCCAGCAGTCATGGACAGGTGGGCGAGCAGTACTTC.

The CDR3 sequence is CASRLRDRAHYGYTF. The CDR3 bases are TGTGCCAGCAGGCTACGGGACAGGGCCCACTATGGCTACACCTTC. The gene calls are TRBV6-5 and TRBJ1-2; TRBD1 aligns across 9 bases. This CDR3 is built from 15 residues. The V gene end was trimmed by 6 bases and the J gene end by 3 bases; junction bases not matched to a gene: 8. Germline V gives CDR1 MNHEY, CDR2 SVGAGI.